Each of the 29 T cell receptor beta chains below was sequenced from the same sample in a study of beta chain features in type 1 diabetes. Study results and limitations: Shorter TCRB CDR3s, moderately but significantly so, marked every one of the four CD4+ subsets in Type 1 diabetes patients.

TCRB transcripts that were expressed got sequenced, as all of the isolated RNA had been reverse transcribed. Assay: immunoSEQ multiplex PCR; the TCRdb copy retains only in-frame clones and omits some. The table lists around 70,000 clones, roughly half of them singletons. These receptors have no known antigen. Sample: central memory CD4+ T cells from blood. All receptors come from a man aged 25-45 years with type 1 diabetes.

The chain couples TRBV11-2 to TRBJ2-1; D remains unclear. V lost 4 bases and J lost 8, with 6 bases in between. The CDR3 is made up of 11 amino acids. Germline CDR1 SGHAT, CDR2 FQNNGV. The CDR3 DNA reads as TGTGCCAGCAGCTCCTCCCATGAGCAGTTCTTC. Translating gives CASSSSHEQFF.

V is TRBV7-9 and J is TRBJ1-3; 9 positions match TRBD1. The CDR3 is made up of 16 amino acids. Germline CDR1 SEHNR, CDR2 FQNEAQ (reference sequence). The V segment lost 5 bases and the J segment 0 bases; nucleotides outside the gene matches: 5. In DNA form, the CDR3 reads TGTGCCAGCAGCCTCGGGACAGGGCCCTCTGGAAACACCATATATTTT. It encodes CASSLGTGPSGNTIYF.

V is TRBV27 and J is TRBJ2-1; 8 bases match TRBD2. With 6 bases clipped from V and 6 bases from J, the junction kept 7 bases outside the gene matches. This CDR3 spans 14 amino acids. Germline lookup yields CDR1 MNHEY and CDR2 SMNVEV (reference sequence). The CDR3 nucleotides read TGTGCCAGCAGGGGCGGGAGGAAGGGCAATGAGCAGTTCTTC. Protein product: CASRGGRKGNEQFF.

V gene TRBV5-1 combines with J gene TRBJ1-6, with TRBD1 matching over 8 bases. The length of the CDR3 is 15 residues. The V segment lost 0 bases and the J segment 9 bases; nucleotides outside the gene matches: 5. Germline loops: CDR1 SGHRS, CDR2 YFSETQ. CDR3 in amino acids: CASSLGTGFISPLHF. In nucleotides, the CDR3 is TGCGCCAGCAGCTTGGGGACAGGGTTTATTTCACCCCTCCACTTT.

This clone has only a few counts. This chain uses TRBV12-5 with TRBJ2-7, with D possibly being TRBD1 (6 bases). Germline V CDR1 and CDR2: LGHNT, FRNRAP. Trimming took off 1 base at V and 9 bases at J, with 16 bases between the two ends. The CDR3 has 14 residues. CDR3 DNA sequence: TGTGCTAGTGGTTTGGACCTATCGGGACAAGGGCAGTACTTC. This encodes CASGLDLSGQGQYF.

This rearrangement joins TRBV19 to TRBJ1-5, with no clear D. This CDR3 region has 15 residues. Trimming removed 0 bases from V and 5 bases from J, with 11 bases in between. Germline loops: CDR1 LNHDA, CDR2 SQIVND (reference sequence). The CDR3 region is CASSIDLSLYQPQHF. The CDR3 DNA reads as TGTGCCAGTAGTATAGATCTAAGTCTTTATCAGCCCCAGCATTTT.

This sequence joins TRBV9 and TRBJ1-4; TRBD1 matches at 10 bases. Germline loops: CDR1 SGDLS, CDR2 YYNGEE. The CDR3 runs 16 residues. Trimming at V came to 4 bases and at J to 7 bases, leaving 10 bases not matched to a gene. CDR3 sequence (DNA): TGTGCCAGCAGCCCCAGGATGACAGGGGGCCCTGAAAAACTGTTTTTT. Protein product: CASSPRMTGGPEKLFF.

The gene calls are TRBV11-3 and TRBJ2-1; tentative D call: TRBD1 (8 bases). The CDR3 totals 15 residues. Trimming removed 4 bases from V and 2 bases from J, with 12 bases in between. Germline lookup yields CDR1 SGHNT and CDR2 YENEEA. Written as DNA, the CDR3 is TGTGCCAGCAGCTCACAGGGGGGGGCCTACAATGAGCAGTTCTTC. Amino acid sequence: CASSSQGGAYNEQFF. Looking up the rest from reference TRBV11-3 and TRBJ2-1 gives the full variable domain: EAGVVQSPRYKIIEKKQPVAFWCNPISGHNTLYWYLQNLGQGPELLIRYENEEAVDDSQLPKDRFSAERLKGVDSTLKIQPAELGDSAVYLCASSSQGGAYNEQFFGPGTRLTVL.

J is TRBJ2-1 and V is TRBV29-1, with 13 bases identical to TRBD2. The V gene's germline CDR1 is SQVTM and CDR2 ANQGSEA. The V segment lost 4 bases and the J segment 4 bases; nucleotides outside the gene matches: 7. The CDR3 is 16 residues long. The CDR3 sequence is CSVAKGLAGVYNEQFF. DNA of the CDR3: TGCAGCGTTGCAAAAGGACTAGCGGGAGTATACAATGAGCAGTTCTTC.

The CDR3 sequence is CASSEYAGGGTDTQYF. In DNA form, the CDR3 reads TGCGCCAGCAGTGAGTACGCGGGAGGAGGAACAGATACGCAGTATTTT. The genes are TRBV10-1 and TRBJ2-3; TRBD2 matches 8 bases. V shed 1 base and J 3 bases; nucleotides not matched to a gene: 6. The CDR3 loop spans 16 amino acids. Germline V lookup: CDR1 WNHNN, CDR2 SYGVQD (reference sequence).

The chain joins TRBV18 to TRBJ1-1; D perhaps matches TRBD1 (6 bases). The V gene's germline CDR1 is KGHSH and CDR2 LQKENI. V lost 3 bases and J 4 bases, leaving 9 bases between the germline ends. This CDR3 is built from 13 residues. CDR3 sequence: CASSPTGSTEAFF. The CDR3 bases are TGTGCCAGCTCACCGACAGGATCCACTGAAGCTTTCTTT.

The chain carries TRBV18 and TRBJ1-5; the D is unclear. V lost 6 bases and J lost 0, with 12 bases in between. The CDR3 is 15 amino acids. Germline loops: CDR1 KGHSH, CDR2 LQKENI. For the CDR3, the DNA is TGTGCCAGCTCGTATAACAGTCATAGCAATCAGCCCCAGCATTTT. Its translation is CASSYNSHSNQPQHF.

The rearrangement joins TRBV13 to TRBJ2-1; D uncertain. CDR3 length: 16 residues. The V end was cut by 0 bases, the J end by 7 bases, with 16 bases between. Germline CDR1 reads PRHDT; CDR2 reads FYEKMQ (reference sequence). The CDR3 loop reads CASSLGRALVTNEQFF. The CDR3 region has the DNA TGTGCCAGCAGCTTAGGCCGAGCGCTAGTAACAAATGAGCAGTTCTTC.

The genes are TRBV10-3 and TRBJ1-1, with 8 bases that match TRBD1. V lost 2 bases and J lost 1; bases outside the gene matches: 3. CDR3 length equals 15 residues. Germline CDR1 is ENHRY and CDR2 is SYGVKD. CDR3 DNA: TGTGCCATCAGTGAGAAAGACAGGGGGAACACTGAAGCTTTCTTT. This translates into CAISEKDRGNTEAFF.

This clone was counted only a few times. V and J are TRBV6-1 and TRBJ1-1, with TRBD1 matching 8 bases. The CDR3 extends over 14 amino acids. CDR1 is MNHNS and CDR2 is SASEGT in the germline V gene. With V trimmed by 0 bases and J by 3 bases, 0 bases remained unmatched. CDR3 sequence: CASSEATGDTEAFF. The CDR3 DNA reads TGTGCCAGCAGTGAAGCGACAGGGGACACTGAAGCTTTCTTT.

The chain recombines TRBV19 with TRBJ1-4; 7 positions agree with TRBD1. V dropped 5 bases and J dropped 5; count of bases not matched to a gene: 8. This CDR3 has 15 amino acids. CDR1 LNHDA and CDR2 SQIVND come from the germline V gene (reference sequence). The CDR3 sequence is CASSQGTAQNEKLFF. In DNA, the CDR3 is TGTGCCAGTAGTCAGGGGACAGCCCAAAATGAAAAACTGTTTTTT.

This clone came up a few times. The V call is TRBV7-8, the J call TRBJ2-3, with TRBD2 matching 10 bases. V lost 5 bases, J lost 0 bases, and 8 bases stayed unmatched. The CDR3 contains 17 residues. From germline, CDR1 is SGHVS and CDR2 FQNEAQ. CDR3 in amino acids: CASSLRTSGGSTDTQYF. Written as DNA, the CDR3 is TGTGCCAGCAGCCTCCGGACTAGCGGAGGGAGCACAGATACGCAGTATTTT.

The chain joins TRBV29-1 to TRBJ1-1; D uncertain. The V gene's germline CDR1 is SQVTM and CDR2 ANQGSEA. V was trimmed by 3 bases and J by 4 bases, leaving 12 bases between them. CDR3 size: 13 residues. CDR3 loop: CSVDSRAGTEAFF. CDR3 in DNA: TGCAGCGTTGATTCGAGGGCGGGCACTGAAGCTTTCTTT.

The gene calls are TRBV19 and TRBJ2-1; 7 bases agree with TRBD1. There are 16 residues in the CDR3. CDR1 and CDR2 from the germline V gene are LNHDA and SQIVND (reference sequence). V lost 6 bases to trimming and J lost 3 bases; unmatched junction nucleotides: 11. CDR3 bases: TGTGCCAGTAGAGATACAGGGGCTCGCGGCTACAATGAGCAGTTCTTC. It codes for CASRDTGARGYNEQFF. The full variable domain, in which reference TRBV19 and TRBJ2-1 provide the parts outside the CDR3, is DGGITQSPKYLFRKEGQNVTLSCEQNLNHDAMYWYRQDPGQGLRLIYYSQIVNDFQKGDIAEGYSVSREKKESFPLTVTSAQKNPTAFYLCASRDTGARGYNEQFFGPGTRLTVL.

The J gene is TRBJ1-1, the V gene TRBV7-8; 8 bases map to TRBD1. Trimming removed 6 bases from V and 7 bases from J; junction bases left unmatched: 7. Germline V gives CDR1 SGHVS, CDR2 FQNEAQ. CDR3 length equals 13 residues. The CDR3, as DNA: TGTGCCAGCAGACCACCGGACAGGGATGAAGCTTTCTTT. As protein: CASRPPDRDEAFF.

For the CDR3, the DNA is TGTGCCAGCAGCCAAGTCGGACAGGGAGAAAAACTGTTTTTT. Protein product: CASSQVGQGEKLFF. The chain couples TRBV4-2 to TRBJ1-4, with 8 bases aligning to TRBD1. The V segment lost 1 base and the J segment 8 bases; nucleotides outside the gene matches: 3. Per germline, CDR1 LGHNA and CDR2 YNFKEQ. The CDR3 is made up of 14 amino acids.

The chain is built from TRBV6-1 and TRBJ1-1; 8 bases align to TRBD1. The CDR3 is made up of 15 amino acids. The germline V gene has CDR1 MNHNS and CDR2 SASEGT. Germline trimming cut 4 bases from V and 1 base from J; bases unmatched to any gene: 5. As DNA, the CDR3 is TGTGCCAGCAGTGGGCGACAGGGGACGAACACTGAAGCTTTCTTT. This sequence encodes CASSGRQGTNTEAFF.

This clone was detected only a few times. The chain uses TRBV14 and TRBJ1-1; D unresolved. CDR3 size: 13 residues. Germline CDR1 is SGHDN and CDR2 is FVKESK. Trimming took off 1 base at V and 7 bases at J, with 10 bases between the two ends. The DNA of the CDR3 is TGTGCCAGCAGCCAAGTGAAAACTGGTGAAGCTTTCTTT. Its protein is CASSQVKTGEAFF.

This clone occurred a few times. The chain uses TRBV11-2 and TRBJ1-6; possible D gene TRBD1, 6 bases. Germline loops: CDR1 SGHAT, CDR2 FQNNGV. The CDR3 contains 13 residues. V lost 4 bases to trimming and J lost 13 bases, with 14 bases between them. The DNA of the CDR3 is TGTGCCAGCAGCTGGCGGGGGCCGGGGCCCCTCCACTTT. Translated, it gives CASSWRGPGPLHF.

This clone occurred a few times. The rearrangement uses TRBV5-1 and TRBJ1-1, with TRBD1 matching over 8 bases. The CDR3 is made up of 16 amino acids. The germline V gene has CDR1 SGHRS and CDR2 YFSETQ. After removal of 4 bases from V and 0 bases from J, the junction contained 8 bases not matched to a gene. This CDR3 reads CASSTGQGTVNTEAFF. The CDR3 bases are TGCGCCAGCAGCACCGGACAGGGCACGGTGAACACTGAAGCTTTCTTT.

This chain uses TRBV5-1 with TRBJ2-2, with a possible D match to TRBD1 (5 bases). V was pared by 4 bases and J by 4 bases, with 17 bases between. Germline V gene sequence: CDR1 SGHRS, CDR2 YFSETQ. CDR3 length equals 16 residues. The CDR3 here is CASSRQKPSGTGELFF. CDR3 DNA sequence: TGCGCCAGCAGCAGACAGAAGCCCTCAGGCACCGGGGAGCTGTTTTTT.

Written as DNA, the CDR3 is TGTGCCACCAAGTGGGAAGGAGGGTCACCCCTCCACTTT. Protein product: CATKWEGGSPLHF. The chain joins TRBV6-1 to TRBJ1-6, with D unresolved. Germline V gene data show CDR1 as MNHNS and CDR2 as SASEGT. Trimming cost V 10 bases and J 10 bases, with 17 bases left between them. The CDR3 totals 13 residues.

This chain links TRBV11-2 with TRBJ1-1; D not certain. This CDR3 spans 13 amino acids. V lost 1 base and J 8 bases, leaving 11 bases between the germline ends. Looked up from germline, CDR1 is SGHAT and CDR2 is FQNNGV. CDR3 sequence: CASSLAAGLEAFF. The CDR3 DNA reads as TGTGCCAGCAGCTTAGCGGCAGGTCTCGAAGCTTTCTTT.

This clone was seen a few times. The J gene is TRBJ1-1, the V gene TRBV12-5; D may be TRBD1 (6 bases). The ends were cut back, 6 bases at V and 3 bases at J, with 11 bases in the middle. The CDR3 loop spans 13 amino acids. CDR1 and CDR2 (germline): LGHNT, FRNRAP. The CDR3 protein is CASGPQGDTEAFF. The DNA for the CDR3 is TGTGCTAGTGGCCCACAGGGCGACACTGAAGCTTTCTTT.